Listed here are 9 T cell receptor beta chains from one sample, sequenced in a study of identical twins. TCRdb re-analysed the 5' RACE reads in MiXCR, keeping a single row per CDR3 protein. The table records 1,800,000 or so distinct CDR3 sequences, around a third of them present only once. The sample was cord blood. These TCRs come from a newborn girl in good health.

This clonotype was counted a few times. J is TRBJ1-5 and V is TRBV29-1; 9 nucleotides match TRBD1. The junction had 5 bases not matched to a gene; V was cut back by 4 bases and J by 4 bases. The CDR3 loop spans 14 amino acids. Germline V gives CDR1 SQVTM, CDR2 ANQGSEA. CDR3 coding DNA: TGCAGCGTTGTGGGACAGGGTCCTAATCAGCCCCAGCATTTT. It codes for CSVVGQGPNQPQHF.

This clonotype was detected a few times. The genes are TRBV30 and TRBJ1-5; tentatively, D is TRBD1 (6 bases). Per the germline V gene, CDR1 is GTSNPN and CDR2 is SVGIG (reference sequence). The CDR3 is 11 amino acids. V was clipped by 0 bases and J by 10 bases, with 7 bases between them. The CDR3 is CAWSVGGPQHF. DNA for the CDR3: TGTGCCTGGAGTGTTGGGGGCCCCCAGCATTTT.

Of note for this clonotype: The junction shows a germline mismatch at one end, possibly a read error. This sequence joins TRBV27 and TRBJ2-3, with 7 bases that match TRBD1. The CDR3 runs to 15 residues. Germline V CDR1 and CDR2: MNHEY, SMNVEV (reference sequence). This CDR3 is CPSSLFSADRDTQYF. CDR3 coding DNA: TGTCCCAGCAGTTTATTTTCCGCGGACAGGGATACGCAGTATTTT.

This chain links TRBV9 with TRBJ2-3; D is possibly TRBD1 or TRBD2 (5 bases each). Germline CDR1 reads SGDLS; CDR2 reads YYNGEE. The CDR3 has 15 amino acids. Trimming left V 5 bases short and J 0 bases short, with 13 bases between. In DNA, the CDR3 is TGTGCCAGCAGTAGAGGGGTTACAAGCACAGATACGCAGTATTTT. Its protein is CASSRGVTSTDTQYF.

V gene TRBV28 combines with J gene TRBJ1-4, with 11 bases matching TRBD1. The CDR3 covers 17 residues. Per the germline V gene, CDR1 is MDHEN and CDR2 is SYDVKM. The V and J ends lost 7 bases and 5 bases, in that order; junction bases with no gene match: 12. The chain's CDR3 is CASTLRDRGGGNEKLFF. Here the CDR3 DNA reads TGTGCCAGCACCCTCCGGGACAGGGGGGGAGGGAATGAAAAACTGTTTTTT.

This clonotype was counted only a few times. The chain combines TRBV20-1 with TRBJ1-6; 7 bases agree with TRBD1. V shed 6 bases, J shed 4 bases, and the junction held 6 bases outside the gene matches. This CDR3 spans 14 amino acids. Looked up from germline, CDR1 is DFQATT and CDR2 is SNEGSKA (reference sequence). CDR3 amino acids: CSAPPDRYNSPLHF. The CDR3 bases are TGCAGTGCCCCTCCGGACAGGTATAATTCACCCCTCCACTTT.

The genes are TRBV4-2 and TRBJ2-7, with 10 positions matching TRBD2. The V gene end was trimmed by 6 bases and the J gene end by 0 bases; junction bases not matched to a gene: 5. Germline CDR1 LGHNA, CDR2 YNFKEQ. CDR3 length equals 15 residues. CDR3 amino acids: CASRPASGSSYEQYF. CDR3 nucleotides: TGTGCCAGCAGGCCAGCTAGCGGGAGCTCCTACGAGCAGTACTTC.

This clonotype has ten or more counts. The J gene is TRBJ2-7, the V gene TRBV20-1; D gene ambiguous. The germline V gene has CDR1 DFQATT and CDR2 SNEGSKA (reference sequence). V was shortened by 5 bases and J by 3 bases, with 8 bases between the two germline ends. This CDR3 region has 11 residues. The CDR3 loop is CSAPQGYEQYF. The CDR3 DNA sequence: TGCAGTGCTCCCCAAGGCTACGAGCAGTACTTC.

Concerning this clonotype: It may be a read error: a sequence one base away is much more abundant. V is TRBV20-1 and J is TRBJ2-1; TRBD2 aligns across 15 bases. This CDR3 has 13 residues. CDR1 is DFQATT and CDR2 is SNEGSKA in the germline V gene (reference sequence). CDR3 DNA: TGCAGTGCGGGGACTAGCGGGAGGAATGAGCGGTTCTTC. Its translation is CSAGTSGRNERFF.